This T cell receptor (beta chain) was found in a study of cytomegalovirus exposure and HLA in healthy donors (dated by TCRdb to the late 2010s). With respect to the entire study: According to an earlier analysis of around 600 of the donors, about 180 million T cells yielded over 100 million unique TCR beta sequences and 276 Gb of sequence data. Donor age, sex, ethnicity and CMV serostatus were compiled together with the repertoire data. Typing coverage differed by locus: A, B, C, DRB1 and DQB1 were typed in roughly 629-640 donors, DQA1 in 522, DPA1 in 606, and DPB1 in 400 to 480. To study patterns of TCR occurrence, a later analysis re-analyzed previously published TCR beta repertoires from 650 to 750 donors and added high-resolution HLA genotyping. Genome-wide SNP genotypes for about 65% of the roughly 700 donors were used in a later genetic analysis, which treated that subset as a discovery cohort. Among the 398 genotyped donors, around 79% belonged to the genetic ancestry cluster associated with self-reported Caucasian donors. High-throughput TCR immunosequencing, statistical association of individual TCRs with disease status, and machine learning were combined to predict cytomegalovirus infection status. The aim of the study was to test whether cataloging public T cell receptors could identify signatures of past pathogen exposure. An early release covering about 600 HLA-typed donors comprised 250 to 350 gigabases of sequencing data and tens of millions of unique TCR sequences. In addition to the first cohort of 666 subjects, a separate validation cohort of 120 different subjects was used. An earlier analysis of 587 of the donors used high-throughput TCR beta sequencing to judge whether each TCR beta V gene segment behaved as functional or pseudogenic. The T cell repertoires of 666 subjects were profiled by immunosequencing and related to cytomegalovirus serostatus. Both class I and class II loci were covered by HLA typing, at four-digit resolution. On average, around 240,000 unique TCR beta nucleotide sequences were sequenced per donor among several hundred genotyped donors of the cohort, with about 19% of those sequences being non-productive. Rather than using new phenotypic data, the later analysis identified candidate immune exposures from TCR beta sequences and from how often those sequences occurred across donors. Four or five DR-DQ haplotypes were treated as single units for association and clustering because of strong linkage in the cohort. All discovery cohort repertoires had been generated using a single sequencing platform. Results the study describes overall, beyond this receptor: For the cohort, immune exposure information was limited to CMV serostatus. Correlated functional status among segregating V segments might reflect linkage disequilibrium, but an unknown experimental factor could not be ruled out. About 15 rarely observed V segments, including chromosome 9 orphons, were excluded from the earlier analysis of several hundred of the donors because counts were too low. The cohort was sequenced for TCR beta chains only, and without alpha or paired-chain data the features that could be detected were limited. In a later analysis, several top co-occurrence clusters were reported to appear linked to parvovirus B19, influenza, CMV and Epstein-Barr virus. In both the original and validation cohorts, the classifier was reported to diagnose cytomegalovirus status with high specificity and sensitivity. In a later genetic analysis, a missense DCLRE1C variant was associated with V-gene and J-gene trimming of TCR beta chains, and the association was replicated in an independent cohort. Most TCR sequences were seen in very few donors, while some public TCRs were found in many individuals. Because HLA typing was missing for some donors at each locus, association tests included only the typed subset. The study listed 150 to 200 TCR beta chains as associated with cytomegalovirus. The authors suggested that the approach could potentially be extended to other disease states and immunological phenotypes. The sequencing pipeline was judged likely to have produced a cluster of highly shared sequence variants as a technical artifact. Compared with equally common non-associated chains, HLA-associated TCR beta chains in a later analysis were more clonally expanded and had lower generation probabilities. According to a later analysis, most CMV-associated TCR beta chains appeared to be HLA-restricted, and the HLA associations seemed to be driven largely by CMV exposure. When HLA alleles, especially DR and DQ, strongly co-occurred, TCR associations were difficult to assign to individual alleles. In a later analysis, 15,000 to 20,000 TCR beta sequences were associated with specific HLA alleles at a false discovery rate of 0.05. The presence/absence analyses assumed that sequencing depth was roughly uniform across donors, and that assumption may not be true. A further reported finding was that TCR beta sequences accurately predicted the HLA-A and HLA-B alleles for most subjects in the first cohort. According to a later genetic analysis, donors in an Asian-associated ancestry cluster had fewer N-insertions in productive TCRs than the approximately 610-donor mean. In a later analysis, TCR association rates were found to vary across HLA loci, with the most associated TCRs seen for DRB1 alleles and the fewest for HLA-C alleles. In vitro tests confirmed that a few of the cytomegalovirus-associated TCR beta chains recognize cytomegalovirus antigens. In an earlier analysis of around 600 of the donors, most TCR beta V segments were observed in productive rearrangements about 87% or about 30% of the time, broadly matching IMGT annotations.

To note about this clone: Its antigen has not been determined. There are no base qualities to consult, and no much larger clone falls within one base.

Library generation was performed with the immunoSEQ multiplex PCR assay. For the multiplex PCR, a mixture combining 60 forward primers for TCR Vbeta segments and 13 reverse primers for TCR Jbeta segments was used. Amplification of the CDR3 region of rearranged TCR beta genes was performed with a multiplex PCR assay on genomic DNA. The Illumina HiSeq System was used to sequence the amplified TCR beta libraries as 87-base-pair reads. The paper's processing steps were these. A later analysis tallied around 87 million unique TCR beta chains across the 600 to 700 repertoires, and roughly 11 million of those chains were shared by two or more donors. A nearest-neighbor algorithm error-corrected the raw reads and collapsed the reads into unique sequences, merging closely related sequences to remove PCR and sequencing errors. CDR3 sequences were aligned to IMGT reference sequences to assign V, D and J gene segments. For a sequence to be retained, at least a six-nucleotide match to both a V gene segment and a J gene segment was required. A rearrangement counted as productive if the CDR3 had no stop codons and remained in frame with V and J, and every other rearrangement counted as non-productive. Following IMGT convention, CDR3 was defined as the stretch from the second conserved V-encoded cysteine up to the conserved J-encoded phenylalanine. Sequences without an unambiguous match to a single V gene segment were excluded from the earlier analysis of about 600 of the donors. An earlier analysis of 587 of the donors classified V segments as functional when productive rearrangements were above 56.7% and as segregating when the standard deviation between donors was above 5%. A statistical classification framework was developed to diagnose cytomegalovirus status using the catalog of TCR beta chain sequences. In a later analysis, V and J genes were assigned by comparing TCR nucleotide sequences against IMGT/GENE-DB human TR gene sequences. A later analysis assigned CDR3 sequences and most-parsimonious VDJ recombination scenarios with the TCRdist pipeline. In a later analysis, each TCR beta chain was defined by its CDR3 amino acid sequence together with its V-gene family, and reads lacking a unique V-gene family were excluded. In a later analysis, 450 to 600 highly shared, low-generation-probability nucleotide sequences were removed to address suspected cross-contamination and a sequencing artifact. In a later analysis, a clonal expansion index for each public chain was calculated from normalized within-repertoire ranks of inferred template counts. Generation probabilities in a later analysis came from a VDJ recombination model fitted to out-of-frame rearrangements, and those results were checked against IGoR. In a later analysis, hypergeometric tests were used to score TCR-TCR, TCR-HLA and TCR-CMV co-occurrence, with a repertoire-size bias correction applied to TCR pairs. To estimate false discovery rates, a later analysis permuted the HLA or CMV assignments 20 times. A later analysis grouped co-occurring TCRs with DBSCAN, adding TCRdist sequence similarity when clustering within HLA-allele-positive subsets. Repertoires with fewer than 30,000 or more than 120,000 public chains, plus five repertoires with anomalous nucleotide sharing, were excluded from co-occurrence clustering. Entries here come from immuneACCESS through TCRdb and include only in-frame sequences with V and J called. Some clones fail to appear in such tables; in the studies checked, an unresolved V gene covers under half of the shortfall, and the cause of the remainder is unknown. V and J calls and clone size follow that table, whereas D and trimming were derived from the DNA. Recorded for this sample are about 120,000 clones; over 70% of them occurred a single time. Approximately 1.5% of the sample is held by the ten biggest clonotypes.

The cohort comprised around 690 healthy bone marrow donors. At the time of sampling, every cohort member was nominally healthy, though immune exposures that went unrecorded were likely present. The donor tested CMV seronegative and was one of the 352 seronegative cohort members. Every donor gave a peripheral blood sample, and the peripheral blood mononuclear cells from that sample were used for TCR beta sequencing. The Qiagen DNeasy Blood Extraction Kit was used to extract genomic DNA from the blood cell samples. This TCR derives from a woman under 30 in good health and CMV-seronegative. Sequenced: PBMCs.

The bases read TGTGCCAGCAGCTTGACGGACAGGGGGCTCGGTAACTATGGCTACACCTTC. It is translated as CASSLTDRGLGNYGYTF. This sequence uses TRBV5-6 and TRBJ1-2, and TRBD1 aligns with 11 junction nucleotides. The CDR3 has 17 amino acids, counting the end cysteine and phenylalanine. Left in the record is the CDR3 DNA by itself, 51 bases read in frame from the first base. CDR1 and CDR2 (SGHDT, YYEEEE) derive from the germline V gene. V loses 1 base at its end and J loses 1 base; junction bases beyond the gene matches: 6.